This passage covers 29 T cell receptor beta chains from one sample sequenced in a study of identifying expanded T cells in peripheral blood. Measured with immunoSEQ multiplex PCR; TCRdb has only the in-frame clones, and not every one. The table lists 83,000 or so clones, about 90% of them singletons. Sequencing input: blood. The receptors derive from a person between 18 and 75 years old in good health.

The rearrangement uses TRBV4-1 and TRBJ1-5, with 9 bases matching TRBD1. The CDR3 runs 17 residues. Germline assignment: CDR1 MGHRA and CDR2 YSYEKL. The V and J ends lost 4 bases and 5 bases, in that order; junction bases with no gene match: 12. CDR3 bases: TGCGCCAGCAGCCTAGCGACAGGGGGTGGATTGCATCAGCCCCAGCATTTT. This gives the protein CASSLATGGGLHQPQHF.

The chain has TRBV28 and TRBJ1-2; TRBD1 is a possible D gene (6 bases). Germline lookup yields CDR1 MDHEN and CDR2 SYDVKM. V shed 2 bases and J shed 8 bases, with 18 bases lying between them. This CDR3 contains 15 residues. Written as DNA, the CDR3 is TGTGCCAGCAGTTTAACAGGGTTGTGGCAGGAGGGCTACACCTTC. Translation gives CASSLTGLWQEGYTF.

The chain has TRBV9 and TRBJ2-7; D may be TRBD2 (6 bases). Trimming took 4 bases from V and 6 from J, leaving 17 bases between them. This CDR3 contains 14 residues. CDR1 SGDLS and CDR2 YYNGEE come from the germline V gene. CDR3 sequence: CASSRTSFSGEQYF. CDR3 sequence (DNA): TGTGCCAGCAGCCGAACCTCATTTAGCGGCGAGCAGTACTTC.

This chain connects TRBV9 to TRBJ2-5; TRBD2 aligns across 12 bases. CDR3 length equals 15 residues. Germline V gives CDR1 SGDLS, CDR2 YYNGEE. The trim removed 2 bases at V and 4 bases at J, leaving 3 bases unmatched. The CDR3 nucleotides read TGTGCCAGCAGCGTCTCTAGCGGGAGGGTAGAGACCCAGTACTTC. Encoded protein: CASSVSSGRVETQYF.

This clone showed up just once. The chain recombines TRBV27 with TRBJ2-7, with 9 nucleotides matching TRBD2. The CDR3 spans 15 residues. CDR1 and CDR2 from the germline V gene are MNHEY and SMNVEV (reference sequence). V lost 8 bases, J lost 0 bases, and 8 bases stayed unmatched. CDR3 in amino acids: CASSGAGGSSYEQYF. DNA of the CDR3: TGTGCCAGCTCTGGGGCGGGAGGGAGCTCCTACGAGCAGTACTTC.

CDR3 nucleotides: TGTGCCAGTAGTATGCCAGGTTCCACGGATACGCAGTATTTT. The encoded protein is CASSMPGSTDTQYF. This sequence joins TRBV19 and TRBJ2-3; no firm D call. The CDR3 length is 14 residues. Germline loops: CDR1 LNHDA, CDR2 SQIVND (reference sequence). V was shortened by 3 bases and J by 6 bases, with 13 bases between the two germline ends.

This sequence joins TRBV27 and TRBJ1-5; D gene ambiguous. V lost 5 bases and J 6 bases, leaving 11 bases between the germline ends. Germline CDR1 reads MNHEY; CDR2 reads SMNVEV (reference sequence). The CDR3 has 13 residues. The CDR3 DNA reads TGTGCCAGCAGTATCCGCGACGGTCAGCCCCAGCATTTT. Its translation: CASSIRDGQPQHF.

The chain is built from TRBV6-5 and TRBJ1-6; D uncertain. Deletions cut 2 bases from V and 6 bases from J, with 5 bases between. The CDR3 length is 13 residues. CDR1 and CDR2 (germline): MNHEY, SVGAGI. This CDR3 reads CASSYNSNSPLHF. The CDR3 nucleotides read TGTGCCAGCAGTTACAACAGTAATTCACCCCTCCACTTT.

The chain joins TRBV7-2 to TRBJ1-6; TRBD1 might be the D (5 bases). V lost 1 base to trimming and J lost 7 bases, with 17 bases between them. The CDR3 spans 17 residues. Germline CDR1 reads SGHTA; CDR2 reads FQGNSA. The CDR3 spells CASSLEGGRRDNSPLHF. Here the CDR3 DNA reads TGTGCCAGCAGCTTAGAGGGAGGGAGGCGGGACAATTCACCCCTCCACTTT.

This clone was detected only a few times. The chain recombines TRBV6-4 with TRBJ2-3; the D gene is possibly TRBD1 (5 bases). V dropped 3 bases and J dropped 4 bases, with 11 bases sitting between them. CDR1 is MRHNA and CDR2 is SNTAGT in the germline V gene. This CDR3 spans 14 amino acids. CDR3 amino acids: CASSEKGEADTQYF. The CDR3 region has the DNA TGTGCCAGCAGTGAAAAAGGGGAAGCAGATACGCAGTATTTT.

The chain employs TRBV15 and TRBJ2-1; no clear D. The CDR3 contains 16 residues. V shed 4 bases and J shed 0 bases, with 13 bases lying between them. In germline, CDR1 is LNHNV, CDR2 YYDKDF (reference sequence). Here the CDR3 reads CATSIGRSSSYNEQFF. The CDR3 region has the DNA TGTGCCACCAGCATAGGCCGGAGCAGCTCCTACAATGAGCAGTTCTTC.

The CDR3 region has the DNA TGTGCCAGCAGCATGGTCTCTGGGGCCAACGTCCTGACTTTC. Translation gives CASSMVSGANVLTF. This sequence joins TRBV7-3 and TRBJ2-6; D gene unclear. The ends were cut back, 5 bases at V and 0 bases at J, with 5 bases in the middle. This CDR3 is 14 amino acids long. Per germline, CDR1 SGHTA and CDR2 FQGTGA.

V is TRBV9 and J is TRBJ2-3; D is ambiguous. This CDR3 has 16 amino acids. The germline V and J ends were trimmed by 0 bases and 1 base, with 12 bases remaining between them. Germline values: CDR1 SGDLS, CDR2 YYNGEE. The CDR3 DNA sequence: TGTGCCAGCAGCGTAGTAGCAGGCCGCGGCACAGATACGCAGTATTTT. Translated: CASSVVAGRGTDTQYF. Full variable domain (missing parts from reference TRBV9 and TRBJ2-3): DSGVTQTPKHLITATGQRVTLRCSPRSGDLSVYWYQQSLDQGLQFLIQYYNGEERAKGNILERFSAQQFPDLHSELNLSSLELGDSALYFCASSVVAGRGTDTQYFGPGTRLTVL.

This clone appeared once. The V and J genes are TRBV6-5 and TRBJ2-1; D is undetermined. CDR1 is MNHEY and CDR2 is SVGAGI in the germline V gene. The CDR3 has 11 residues. The germline V and J ends were trimmed by 5 bases and 8 bases, with 7 bases remaining between them. The CDR3 spells CASSLGDEQFF. The CDR3 DNA reads as TGTGCCAGCAGTCTAGGAGATGAGCAGTTCTTC.

The chain joins TRBV6-4 to TRBJ2-1; 8 nucleotides agree with TRBD1. After removal of 0 bases from V and 3 bases from J, the junction contained 4 bases not matched to a gene. Germline CDR1 MRHNA, CDR2 SNTAGT. The CDR3 has 16 amino acids. Here the CDR3 reads CASSDSAGQGYNEQFF. The CDR3 DNA reads as TGTGCCAGCAGTGACTCAGCCGGACAGGGCTACAATGAGCAGTTCTTC.

This clone was picked up a small number of times. V is TRBV30 and J is TRBJ1-5; D gene unclear. From germline, CDR1 is GTSNPN and CDR2 SVGIG (reference sequence). The CDR3 runs 14 residues. Trimming removed 2 bases from V and 7 bases from J, with 15 bases in between. CDR3 residues: CAWSWSRGGQPQHF. CDR3 sequence (DNA): TGTGCCTGGAGTTGGTCACGAGGAGGGCAGCCCCAGCATTTT.

The chain employs TRBV18 and TRBJ2-5; D might be TRBD2 (5 bases). CDR1 KGHSH and CDR2 LQKENI come from the germline V gene. The CDR3 is made up of 14 amino acids. The V end was cut by 6 bases, the J end by 1 base, with 12 bases between. The CDR3 region is CASSPERTQETQYF. The CDR3 nucleotides read TGTGCCAGCTCCCCGGAGCGGACCCAAGAGACCCAGTACTTC.

J is TRBJ1-4 and V is TRBV15; possibly TRBD1 for D (6 bases). This CDR3 region has 13 residues. Trimming cost V 3 bases and J 10 bases, with 12 bases left between them. Germline V lookup: CDR1 LNHNV, CDR2 YYDKDF (reference sequence). As DNA, the CDR3 is TGTGCCACCAGCAGCAGGGGTGTCGGAAAACTGTTTTTT. As protein: CATSSRGVGKLFF.

J is TRBJ1-1 and V is TRBV15, with no clear D. The ends were cut back, 0 bases at V and 1 base at J, with 3 bases in the middle. The CDR3 is 13 residues long. Germline V gives CDR1 LNHNV, CDR2 YYDKDF (reference sequence). In DNA form, the CDR3 reads TGTGCCACCAGCAGAGATGGGAACACTGAAGCTTTCTTT. Translating gives CATSRDGNTEAFF. Full variable domain (rest looked up from reference TRBV15 and TRBJ1-1): DAMVIQNPRYQVTQFGKPVTLSCSQTLNHNVMYWYQQKSSQAPKLLFHYYDKDFNNEADTPDNFQSRRPNTSFCFLDIRSPGLGDTAMYLCATSRDGNTEAFFGQGTRLTVV.

This clone was seen just once. The chain uses TRBV6-5 and TRBJ1-6, with D unclear. This CDR3 comprises 15 residues. Looked up from germline, CDR1 is MNHEY and CDR2 is SVGAGI. Trimming stripped 7 bases from V and 2 bases from J, with 12 bases between. CDR3 loop: CASTWFVPYNSPLHF. The CDR3 nucleotides are TGTGCCAGCACCTGGTTCGTGCCCTATAATTCACCCCTCCACTTT.

The V call is TRBV27, the J call TRBJ2-5; tentative D call: TRBD2 (6 bases). Germline V CDR1 and CDR2: MNHEY, SMNVEV (reference sequence). Trimming took off 5 bases at V and 2 bases at J, with 15 bases between the two ends. The CDR3 runs 15 residues. CDR3 DNA: TGTGCCAGCAGTACGGGGACTGGGGGACAAGAGACCCAGTACTTC. This codes for CASSTGTGGQETQYF.

The gene calls are TRBV4-2 and TRBJ1-2; 7 nucleotides align to TRBD1. The J segment lost 8 bases and the V segment lost 4 bases, leaving 10 bases of the junction unmatched. The CDR3 loop spans 14 amino acids. Germline V gene lookup returns CDR1 LGHNA and CDR2 YNFKEQ. The CDR3 sequence is CASSPGQQRDGYTF. The CDR3 nucleotides are TGTGCCAGCAGCCCGGGACAGCAACGAGACGGCTACACCTTC.

This clone was seen a single time. The chain links TRBV6-6 to TRBJ2-7, with no clear D. CDR1 MNHNY and CDR2 SVGAGI come from the germline V gene (reference sequence). The CDR3 loop spans 12 amino acids. Trimming pared 8 bases from V and 5 bases from J, leaving 13 bases between. CDR3 nucleotides: TGTGCCAGCTCGGTGGGTTTGAACGAGCAGTACTTC. It is translated as CASSVGLNEQYF.

The chain has TRBV19 and TRBJ2-5, with a tentative D call TRBD1 (7 bases). The CDR3 contains 13 residues. Trimming cost V 5 bases and J 5 bases, with 12 bases left between them. Germline values: CDR1 LNHDA, CDR2 SQIVND (reference sequence). This CDR3 is CASSLSGGETQYF. CDR3 DNA: TGTGCCAGTAGTCTTTCAGGGGGGGAGACCCAGTACTTC.

V usage is TRBV4-1 and J usage is TRBJ2-7, with 9 bases fitting TRBD2. Germline trimming cut 5 bases from V and 4 bases from J; bases unmatched to any gene: 9. CDR1 MGHRA and CDR2 YSYEKL come from the germline V gene. The CDR3 contains 15 residues. CDR3: CASSYRGGEAYEQYF. In DNA, the CDR3 is TGCGCCAGCAGCTACCGCGGGGGGGAAGCTTACGAGCAGTACTTC.

Here the CDR3 reads CASSEQGTYGYTF. The CDR3 DNA reads as TGTGCCAGCAGTGAGCAGGGCACTTATGGCTACACCTTC. J is TRBJ1-2 and V is TRBV2; D is possibly TRBD1 (5 bases). Trimming pared 3 bases from V and 5 bases from J, leaving 10 bases between. The CDR3 runs to 13 residues. Germline values: CDR1 SNHLY, CDR2 FYNNEI.

This clone was detected once. The chain employs TRBV6-4 and TRBJ2-2; no reliable D call. Germline V gene lookup returns CDR1 MRHNA and CDR2 SNTAGT. V lost 10 bases to trimming and J lost 6 bases, with 18 bases between them. The CDR3 runs to 14 residues. The CDR3 region has the DNA TGTGCCACGGCTAGAGGTCTGGAAGCCGGGGAGCTGTTTTTT. It is translated as CATARGLEAGELFF.

Here the CDR3 DNA reads TGCGCCAGCAGTGAGTCGATGGGTCTGTGGCACGCCGACATGGGTAATGAAAAACTGTTTTTT. Its translation is CASSESMGLWHADMGNEKLFF. This chain joins TRBV10-2 and TRBJ1-4; no reliable D call. This CDR3 region has 21 residues. Per the germline V gene, CDR1 is WSHSY and CDR2 is SAAADI. Deletions cut 0 bases from V and 4 bases from J, with 27 bases between.

The chain carries TRBV20-1 and TRBJ2-1, with D hard to call. Germline V lookup: CDR1 DFQATT, CDR2 SNEGSKA (reference sequence). This CDR3 is built from 10 residues. The CDR3 DNA is TGCTCCCTATCCCACAATGAGCAGTTCTTC. This encodes CSLSHNEQFF.